The 24 T cell receptor beta chains presented below share a single source sample, sequenced in a study of shared clonotypes between healthy human individuals. Libraries were prepared by immunoSEQ multiplex PCR; TCRdb keeps only in-frame clonotypes and omits some of them. The table includes 1 million to 1.2 million clones, around 77% detected once. Source material: memory CD4+ T cells from PBMCs. The subset: CD45RA-negative fraction. The source is a man younger than 35 in good health. Some clones in this sample may be carry-over from other donors' samples.

V is TRBV5-1 and J is TRBJ1-3; D gene uncertain. The CDR3 length is 16 residues. V was shortened by 6 bases and J by 2 bases, with 18 bases between the two germline ends. Germline V gene sequence: CDR1 SGHRS, CDR2 YFSETQ. The CDR3 loop is CASTEGPHGTGNTIYF. The CDR3 DNA follows: TGCGCCAGCACCGAAGGACCCCACGGCACTGGAAACACCATATATTTT. Complete variable domain (other parts from reference TRBV5-1 and TRBJ1-3): KAGVTQTPRYLIKTRGQQVTLSCSPISGHRSVSWYQQTPGQGLQFLFEYFSETQRNKGNFPGRFSGRQFSNSRSEMNVSTLELGDSALYLCASTEGPHGTGNTIYFGEGSWLTVV.

V gene TRBV7-2 combines with J gene TRBJ2-3; TRBD2 is a possible D gene (5 bases). Germline CDR1 SGHTA, CDR2 FQGNSA. V was trimmed by 4 bases and J by 5 bases, leaving 10 bases between them. CDR3 length equals 13 residues. CDR3 sequence (DNA): TGTGCCAGCAGCTCGCATGCGGGAGATACGCAGTATTTT. Its protein is CASSSHAGDTQYF.

This clone was counted a few times. The chain combines TRBV13 with TRBJ2-1, with 11 bases aligning to TRBD2. Germline-derived CDR1 and CDR2 are PRHDT and FYEKMQ (reference sequence). This CDR3 is built from 19 residues. With V trimmed by 3 bases and J by 0 bases, 10 bases remained unmatched. CDR3 amino acids: CASSLGLAAPPSSYNEQFF. The CDR3 DNA follows: TGTGCCAGCAGCTTGGGACTAGCGGCTCCCCCCAGCTCCTACAATGAGCAGTTCTTC. The entire variable domain, with the rest obtained from reference TRBV13 and TRBJ2-1, is as follows: AAGVIQSPRHLIKEKRETATLKCYPIPRHDTVYWYQQGPGQDPQFLISFYEKMQSDKGSIPDRFSAQQFSDYHSELNMSSLELGDSALYFCASSLGLAAPPSSYNEQFFGPGTRLTVL.

The chain carries TRBV5-1 and TRBJ2-1; 10 bases map to TRBD2. Per the germline V gene, CDR1 is SGHRS and CDR2 is YFSETQ. This CDR3 has 16 residues. The V gene end was trimmed by 2 bases and the J gene end by 9 bases; junction bases not matched to a gene: 11. As DNA, the CDR3 is TGCGCCAGCAGCTTCGGGGCTAGCGGGAGTTTGGGTGAGCAGTTCTTC. It specifies CASSFGASGSLGEQFF.

The V and J genes are TRBV6-6 and TRBJ2-3, with 11 bases aligning to TRBD1. Losses at the gene ends were 5 bases for V and 2 bases for J; bases not matched to a gene: 3. The CDR3 loop spans 15 amino acids. Germline values: CDR1 MNHNY, CDR2 SVGAGI (reference sequence). In DNA form, the CDR3 reads TGTGCCAGCAGTGGCGGACAGGGGGCCACAGATACGCAGTATTTT. Its translation: CASSGGQGATDTQYF.

CDR3 region: CASSLSGIYGYTF. CDR3 sequence (DNA): TGTGCCAGCAGTTTATCGGGGATCTATGGCTACACCTTC. The V and J genes are TRBV27 and TRBJ1-2, with unresolved D. V was cut by 0 bases and J by 4 bases, with 6 bases left in between. The CDR3 is 13 amino acids. CDR1 and CDR2 (germline): MNHEY, SMNVEV (reference sequence).

The chain is built from TRBV6-5 and TRBJ2-3, with 9 bases lining up with TRBD2. Germline trimming cut 5 bases from V and 2 bases from J; bases unmatched to any gene: 2. The CDR3 has 14 amino acids. The germline CDR1 and CDR2 sequences are MNHEY and SVGAGI. CDR3: CASSIAGVTDTQYF. The CDR3 coding sequence is TGTGCCAGCAGTATAGCGGGAGTCACAGATACGCAGTATTTT.

Only one count was recorded for this clone. V usage is TRBV5-4 and J usage is TRBJ1-2, with D possibly matching TRBD1 (6 bases). Germline V gene sequence: CDR1 SGHNT, CDR2 YYREEE (reference sequence). The CDR3 runs 15 residues. V lost 6 bases and J 1 base, leaving 16 bases between the germline ends. The DNA for the CDR3 is TGTGCCAGCAACCATTGGGGGGCCGATAACTATGGCTACACCTTC. It yields the protein CASNHWGADNYGYTF.

As regards this clone: Other nucleotide sequences in the sample specify the same CDR3. V is TRBV5-1 and J is TRBJ2-6, with D hard to call. Germline V gene data show CDR1 as SGHRS and CDR2 as YFSETQ. The CDR3 has 14 residues. Trimming removed 0 bases at V and 0 bases at J, with 1 base between. Written as DNA, the CDR3 is TGCGCCAGCAGCTTGGGCTCTGGGGCCAACGTCCTGACTTTC. Its protein is CASSLGSGANVLTF.

This clone was observed at least ten times. J is TRBJ1-1 and V is TRBV30; no clear D. Germline CDR1 is GTSNPN and CDR2 is SVGIG (reference sequence). The CDR3 length is 13 residues. The ends were cut back, 2 bases at V and 0 bases at J, with 7 bases in the middle. CDR3 sequence: CAWSSALNTEAFF. CDR3 nucleotide sequence: TGTGCCTGGAGTAGCGCCTTGAACACTGAAGCTTTCTTT.

As regards this clone: Compared with germline, one end of the junction differs, possibly owing to a read error. This rearrangement joins TRBV7-3 to TRBJ2-5; a weak D match, TRBD2 (5 bases). The CDR3 is made up of 11 amino acids. The germline V gene encodes CDR1 SGHTA and CDR2 FQGTGA. For the CDR3, the DNA is TGTGCCAGCAGCTCGGGGTCCGATTCCGACTTC. It specifies CASSSGSDSDF.

The genes are TRBV27 and TRBJ1-5; D remains unclear. The CDR3 is made up of 13 amino acids. Germline CDR1 MNHEY, CDR2 SMNVEV (reference sequence). Deletions cut 6 bases from V and 6 bases from J, with 12 bases between. The CDR3 loop reads CASRSGSRQPQHF. CDR3 sequence (DNA): TGTGCCAGCAGATCTGGGAGTCGTCAGCCCCAGCATTTT.

The chain is built from TRBV2 and TRBJ2-3; a weak D match, TRBD1 (5 bases). The V end was cut by 6 bases, the J end by 1 base, with 14 bases between. Germline V gene sequence: CDR1 SNHLY, CDR2 FYNNEI. The CDR3 is made up of 15 amino acids. As DNA, the CDR3 is TGTGCCAGCAGCCTACTACAGGCTCGCACAGATACGCAGTATTTT. This sequence encodes CASSLLQARTDTQYF.

CDR3 sequence: CASKETGYNEKLFF. The CDR3 region has the DNA TGTGCCAGTAAGGAGACCGGGTATAATGAAAAACTGTTTTTT. V and J are TRBV19 and TRBJ1-4; no clear D gene. The CDR3 is 14 amino acids. V was trimmed by 7 bases and J by 4 bases, leaving 13 bases between them. CDR1 and CDR2 from the germline V gene are LNHDA and SQIVND (reference sequence).

The rearrangement joins TRBV7-7 to TRBJ1-2; D call uncertain. This CDR3 is built from 14 residues. V was pared by 2 bases and J by 5 bases, with 12 bases between. Germline V lookup: CDR1 SSHAT, CDR2 FNYEAQ (reference sequence). The CDR3 DNA sequence: TGTGCCAGCAGCTTAAACGTCCGGTCATATGGCTACACCTTC. Its protein product is CASSLNVRSYGYTF.

A single count supports this clone. This chain links TRBV19 with TRBJ2-7; 8 nucleotides agree with TRBD1. With 6 bases clipped from V and 5 bases from J, the junction kept 6 bases outside the gene matches. This CDR3 is built from 13 residues. Germline V gives CDR1 LNHDA, CDR2 SQIVND (reference sequence). The CDR3 is CASRRTGFNEQYF. Written as DNA, the CDR3 is TGTGCCAGTAGGAGGACAGGGTTCAACGAGCAGTACTTC.

This clone has a handful of counts. V and J are TRBV13 and TRBJ1-2; 7 nucleotides line up with TRBD1. CDR3 size: 13 residues. Germline lookup yields CDR1 PRHDT and CDR2 FYEKMQ (reference sequence). V lost 0 bases and J lost 7; bases outside the gene matches: 2. Here the CDR3 reads CASSLGGQAGYTF. The CDR3 coding sequence is TGTGCCAGCAGCTTAGGAGGACAGGCTGGCTACACCTTC.

This clone was counted between two and nine times. This chain connects TRBV7-9 to TRBJ1-4; D is ambiguous. The CDR3 spans 14 residues. V was trimmed by 5 bases and J by 8 bases, leaving 15 bases between them. Germline V CDR1 and CDR2: SEHNR, FQNEAQ (reference sequence). The CDR3 DNA reads as TGTGCCAGCAGCCGCCGGGAAGACCTCGAAAAACTGTTTTTT. Translation: CASSRREDLEKLFF. The full variable domain, in which reference TRBV7-9 and TRBJ1-4 provide the parts outside the CDR3, is DTGVSQNPRHKITKRGQNVTFRCDPISEHNRLYWYRQTLGQGPEFLTYFQNEAQLEKSRLLSDRFSAERPKGSFSTLEIQRTEQGDSAMYLCASSRREDLEKLFFGSGTQLSVL.

The V and J genes are TRBV19 and TRBJ1-5, with 8 bases fitting TRBD1. The CDR3 sequence is 14 residues long. Germline-derived CDR1 and CDR2 are LNHDA and SQIVND (reference sequence). The ends lost 4 bases at V and 4 bases at J; junction bases unmatched: 3. CDR3 sequence reads: CASSTHRGNQPQHF. The CDR3 DNA follows: TGTGCCAGTAGTACTCACAGGGGGAATCAGCCCCAGCATTTT.

This chain links TRBV20-1 with TRBJ2-5, with no clear D. This CDR3 is built from 11 residues. Trimming took off 7 bases at V and 3 bases at J, with 9 bases between the two ends. Germline lookup yields CDR1 DFQATT and CDR2 SNEGSKA (reference sequence). The CDR3 nucleotides are TGCAGTGTAGGTGGGGAAGAGACCCAGTACTTC. Amino acid sequence: CSVGGEETQYF.

The chain uses TRBV29-1 and TRBJ1-2; D remains unclear. The CDR3 consists of 12 residues. Deletions cut 6 bases from V and 2 bases from J, with 10 bases between. Germline values: CDR1 SQVTM, CDR2 ANQGSEA. The CDR3 region is CSVSQTNYGYTF. The CDR3 coding sequence is TGCAGCGTCTCACAGACGAACTATGGCTACACCTTC.

V is TRBV5-1 and J is TRBJ2-7, with 8 bases identical to TRBD1. Per germline, CDR1 SGHRS and CDR2 YFSETQ. J was trimmed by 5 bases and V by 4 bases; bases with no gene match: 5. The CDR3 runs to 13 residues. CDR3 DNA: TGCGCCAGCAGCACCGGGACAGGCAACGAGCAGTACTTC. It specifies CASSTGTGNEQYF.

V is TRBV11-2 and J is TRBJ2-5, with D possibly being TRBD2 (6 bases). This CDR3 has 16 residues. CDR1 and CDR2 (germline): SGHAT, FQNNGV. V was cut by 0 bases and J by 10 bases, with 21 bases left in between. CDR3 sequence: CASSLDGGRGERVQYF. CDR3 in DNA: TGTGCCAGCAGCTTAGATGGTGGCCGCGGGGAGAGGGTCCAGTACTTC.

This chain joins TRBV2 and TRBJ2-4; 8 nucleotides align to TRBD1. With 6 bases clipped from V and 6 bases from J, the junction kept 16 bases outside the gene matches. Per germline, CDR1 SNHLY and CDR2 FYNNEI. The CDR3 covers 17 residues. CDR3 nucleotides: TGTGCCAGCAGCCACGGGGACATGACAGGGGACGTAAACATTCAGTACTTC. Protein sequence: CASSHGDMTGDVNIQYF.